These 5 T cell receptor beta chains originate from one sample sequenced in a study of human T cells and chemical hapten exposure. As to time point: patch test 3, about 24 weeks after DPC sensitization. Indicated treatment: therapeutic diphenylcyclopropenone sensitization with weekly scalp DPC. TCRdb analysed the RACE reads with MiXCR anew, one entry per CDR3 protein. The table includes under 130,000 distinct CDR3 sequences, 34% detected once. Here the sequenced sample was whole blood, taken in connection with sensitization to the hapten diphenylcyclopropenone (DPC). The receptors stem from a middle-aged man with alopecia areata. Some clones in this sample may be carry-over from other donors' samples.

This clonotype turned up a few times. The V and J genes are TRBV5-1 and TRBJ2-3, with 7 bases identical to TRBD1. The CDR3 spans 13 residues. Germline lookup yields CDR1 SGHRS and CDR2 YFSETQ. V shed 8 bases, J shed 2 bases, and the junction held 5 bases outside the gene matches. CDR3 in amino acids: CASVGQVTDTQYF. The CDR3 DNA sequence: TGCGCCAGTGTAGGACAGGTCACAGATACGCAGTATTTT.

The chain uses TRBV24-1 and TRBJ2-3, with D possibly TRBD1 on 6 matching bases. The germline V gene has CDR1 KGHDR and CDR2 SFDVKD. V was shortened by 3 bases and J by 4 bases, with 25 bases between the two germline ends. The CDR3 length is 19 residues. The CDR3 region has the DNA TGTGCCACCAGTGATAGGAGATCTGGGACAAAGAGGGGTCCAGATACGCAGTATTTT. This gives the protein CATSDRRSGTKRGPDTQYF.

The V call is TRBV6-1, the J call TRBJ1-2; TRBD1 might be the D (6 bases). The ends were cut back, 2 bases at V and 5 bases at J, with 24 bases in the middle. Germline V CDR1 and CDR2: MNHNS, SASEGT. The CDR3 is 18 residues long. The chain's CDR3 is CASSEPFRSDSGLYGYTF. The CDR3 DNA reads as TGTGCCAGCAGTGAACCCTTCCGCTCGGACAGCGGATTATATGGCTACACCTTC.

This clonotype was observed a handful of times. This chain joins TRBV7-2 and TRBJ2-1; 13 bases match TRBD2. Germline V gene data show CDR1 as SGHTA and CDR2 as FQGNSA. The CDR3 runs to 18 residues. V lost 6 bases to trimming and J lost 0 bases; unmatched junction nucleotides: 8. Here the CDR3 DNA reads TGTGCCAGCAGATCAGGACTAGCGGGGGTAAGCTCCTACAATGAGCAGTTCTTC. This codes for CASRSGLAGVSSYNEQFF.

J is TRBJ1-6 and V is TRBV4-2, with D possibly being TRBD1 (5 bases). Trimming cost V 0 bases and J 0 bases, with 12 bases left between them. Germline V lookup: CDR1 LGHNA, CDR2 YNFKEQ. The CDR3 is 18 residues long. Here the CDR3 DNA reads TGTGCCAGCAGCCAAGAGGGACGGACGAGCTCCTATAATTCACCCCTCCACTTT. Translation gives CASSQEGRTSSYNSPLHF.